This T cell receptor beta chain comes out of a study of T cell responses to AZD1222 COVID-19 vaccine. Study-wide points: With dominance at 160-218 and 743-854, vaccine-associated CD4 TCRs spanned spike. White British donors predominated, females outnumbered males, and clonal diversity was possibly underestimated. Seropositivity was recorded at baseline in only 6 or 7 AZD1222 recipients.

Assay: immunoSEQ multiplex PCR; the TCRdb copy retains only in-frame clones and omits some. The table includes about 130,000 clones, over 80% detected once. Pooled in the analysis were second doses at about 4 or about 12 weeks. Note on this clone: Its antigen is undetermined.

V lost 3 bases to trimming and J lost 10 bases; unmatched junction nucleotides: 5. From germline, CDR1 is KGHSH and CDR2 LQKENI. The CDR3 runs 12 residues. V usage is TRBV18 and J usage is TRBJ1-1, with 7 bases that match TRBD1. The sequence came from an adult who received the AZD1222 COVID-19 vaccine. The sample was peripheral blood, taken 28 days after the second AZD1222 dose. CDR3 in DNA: TGTGCCAGCTCACCGCCATCAGGGGGAGCTTTCTTT. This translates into CASSPPSGGAFF.